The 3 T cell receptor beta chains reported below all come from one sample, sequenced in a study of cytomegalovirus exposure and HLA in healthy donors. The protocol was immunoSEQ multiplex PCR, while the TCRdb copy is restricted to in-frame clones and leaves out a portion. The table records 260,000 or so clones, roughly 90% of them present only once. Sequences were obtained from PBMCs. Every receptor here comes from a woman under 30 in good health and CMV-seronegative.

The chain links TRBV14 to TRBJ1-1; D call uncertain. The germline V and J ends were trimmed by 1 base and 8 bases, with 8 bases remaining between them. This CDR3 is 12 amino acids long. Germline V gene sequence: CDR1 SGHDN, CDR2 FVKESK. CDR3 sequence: CASSQGAGEAFF. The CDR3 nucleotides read TGTGCCAGCAGCCAAGGGGCGGGAGAAGCTTTCTTT.

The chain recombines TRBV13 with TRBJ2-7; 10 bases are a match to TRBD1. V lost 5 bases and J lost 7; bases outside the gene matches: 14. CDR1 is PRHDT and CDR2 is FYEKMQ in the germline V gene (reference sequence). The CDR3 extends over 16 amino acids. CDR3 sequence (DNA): TGTGCCAGCAGCACTCGGGGGGGACAGGGGAGGAGGGAGCAGTACTTC. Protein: CASSTRGGQGRREQYF.

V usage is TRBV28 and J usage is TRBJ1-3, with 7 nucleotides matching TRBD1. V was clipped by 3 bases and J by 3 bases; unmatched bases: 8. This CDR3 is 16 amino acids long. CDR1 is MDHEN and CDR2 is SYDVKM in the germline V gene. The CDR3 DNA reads TGTGCCAGCAGTTTGGACACAGGGGTGCGTGGAAACACCATATATTTT. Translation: CASSLDTGVRGNTIYF. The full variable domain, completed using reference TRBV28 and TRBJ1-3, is DVKVTQSSRYLVKRTGEKVFLECVQDMDHENMFWYRQDPGLGLRLIYFSYDVKMKEKGDIPEGYSVSREKKERFSLILESASTNQTSMYLCASSLDTGVRGNTIYFGEGSWLTVV.